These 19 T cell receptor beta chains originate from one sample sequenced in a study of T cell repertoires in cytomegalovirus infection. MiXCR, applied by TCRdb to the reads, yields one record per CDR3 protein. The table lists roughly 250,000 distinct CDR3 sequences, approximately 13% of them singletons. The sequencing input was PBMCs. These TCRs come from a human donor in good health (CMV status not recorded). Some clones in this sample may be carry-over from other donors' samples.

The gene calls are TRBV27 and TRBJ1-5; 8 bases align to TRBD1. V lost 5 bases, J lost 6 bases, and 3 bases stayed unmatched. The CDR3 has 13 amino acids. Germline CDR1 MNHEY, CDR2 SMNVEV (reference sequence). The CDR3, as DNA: TGTGCCAGCAGTGCGGACAGGGTTCAGCCCCAGCATTTT. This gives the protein CASSADRVQPQHF.

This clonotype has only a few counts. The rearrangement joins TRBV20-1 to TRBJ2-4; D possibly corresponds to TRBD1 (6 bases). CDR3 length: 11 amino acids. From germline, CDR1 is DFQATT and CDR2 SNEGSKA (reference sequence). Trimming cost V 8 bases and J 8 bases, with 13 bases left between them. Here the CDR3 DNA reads TGCAGTCTGAACAGGGCGGACATTCAGTACTTC. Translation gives CSLNRADIQYF.

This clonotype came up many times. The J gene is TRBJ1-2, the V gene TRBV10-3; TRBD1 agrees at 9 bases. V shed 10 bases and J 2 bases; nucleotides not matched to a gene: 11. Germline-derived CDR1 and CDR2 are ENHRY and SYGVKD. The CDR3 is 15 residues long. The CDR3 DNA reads TGTGCCACCCAAACTGGGACAGGGATCAACTATGGCTACACCTTC. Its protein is CATQTGTGINYGYTF.

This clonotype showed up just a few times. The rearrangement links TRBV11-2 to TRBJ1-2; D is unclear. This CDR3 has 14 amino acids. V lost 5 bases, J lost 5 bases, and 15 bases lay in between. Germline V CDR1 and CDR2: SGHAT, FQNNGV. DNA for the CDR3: TGTGCCAGCAGCCGAAGAACCGGGGAATATGGCTACACCTTC. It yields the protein CASSRRTGEYGYTF.

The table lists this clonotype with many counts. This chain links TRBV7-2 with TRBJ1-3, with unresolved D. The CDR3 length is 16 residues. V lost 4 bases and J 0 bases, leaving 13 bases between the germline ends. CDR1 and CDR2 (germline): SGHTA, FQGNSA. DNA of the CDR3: TGTGCCAGCAGCTCCCGCAGACACCTCTCTGGAAACACCATATATTTT. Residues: CASSSRRHLSGNTIYF.

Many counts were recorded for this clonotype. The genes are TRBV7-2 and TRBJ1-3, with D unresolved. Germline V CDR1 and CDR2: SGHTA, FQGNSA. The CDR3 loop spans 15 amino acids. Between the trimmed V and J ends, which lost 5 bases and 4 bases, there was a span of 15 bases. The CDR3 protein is CASSPDREDGNTIYF. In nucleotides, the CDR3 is TGTGCCAGCAGCCCCGATCGGGAGGACGGAAACACCATATATTTT.

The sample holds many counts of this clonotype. The CDR3 DNA is TGTGCCAGCAGCTTAGCGCGGGCGACTAGCGGGAGTGGTGCCGGGGAGCTGTTTTTT. Residues: CASSLARATSGSGAGELFF. The chain is built from TRBV7-2 and TRBJ2-2, with 12 bases identical to TRBD2. Germline V CDR1 and CDR2: SGHTA, FQGNSA. J gave up 6 bases and V 0 bases, and 11 bases lay outside the gene matches. The CDR3 consists of 19 residues.

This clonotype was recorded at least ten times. CDR3 sequence reads: CASREARDSINTIYF. The CDR3 DNA sequence: TGTGCCAGCAGAGAAGCCCGGGACTCGATAAACACCATATATTTT. The genes are TRBV6-2 or TRBV6-3 and TRBJ1-3; a weak D match, TRBD1 (5 bases). The germline V gene has CDR1 MNHEY and CDR2 SVGEGT. V lost 6 bases and J 6 bases, leaving 18 bases between the germline ends. The CDR3 is made up of 15 amino acids.

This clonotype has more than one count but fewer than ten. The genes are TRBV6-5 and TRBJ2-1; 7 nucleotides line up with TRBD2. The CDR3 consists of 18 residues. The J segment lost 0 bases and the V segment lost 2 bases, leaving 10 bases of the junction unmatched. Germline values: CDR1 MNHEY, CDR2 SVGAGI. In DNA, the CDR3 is TGTGCCAGCAGTTACGTGGGCAGGGAGGGGAGCTCCTACAATGAGCAGTTCTTC. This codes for CASSYVGREGSSYNEQFF.

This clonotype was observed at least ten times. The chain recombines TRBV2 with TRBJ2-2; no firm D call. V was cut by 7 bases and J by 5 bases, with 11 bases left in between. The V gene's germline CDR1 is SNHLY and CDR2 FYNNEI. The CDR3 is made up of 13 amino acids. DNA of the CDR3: TGTGCCAGCACCGAAGTGGTGACCGGGGAGCTGTTTTTT. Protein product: CASTEVVTGELFF.

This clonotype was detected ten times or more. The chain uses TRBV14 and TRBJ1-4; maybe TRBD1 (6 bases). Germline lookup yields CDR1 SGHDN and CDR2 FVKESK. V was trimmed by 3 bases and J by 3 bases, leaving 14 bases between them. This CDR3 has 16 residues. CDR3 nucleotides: TGTGCCAGCAGCCAGGTGCGGGGGGCCTCTAATGAAAAACTGTTTTTT. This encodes CASSQVRGASNEKLFF.

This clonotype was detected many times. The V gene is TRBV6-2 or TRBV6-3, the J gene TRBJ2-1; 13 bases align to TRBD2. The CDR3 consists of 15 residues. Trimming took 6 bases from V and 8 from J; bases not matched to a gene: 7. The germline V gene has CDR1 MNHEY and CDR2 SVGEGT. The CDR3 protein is CASSRTSGSRDEQFF. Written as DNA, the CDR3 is TGTGCCAGCAGCAGGACTAGCGGGAGTCGGGATGAGCAGTTCTTC.

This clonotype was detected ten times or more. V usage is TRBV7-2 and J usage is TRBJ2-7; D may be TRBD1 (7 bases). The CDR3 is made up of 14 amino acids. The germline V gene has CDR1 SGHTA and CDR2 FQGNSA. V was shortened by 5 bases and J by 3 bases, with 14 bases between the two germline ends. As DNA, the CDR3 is TGTGCCAGCAGCCCCCGCAGGGGGGTCTACGAGCAGTACTTC. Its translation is CASSPRRGVYEQYF.

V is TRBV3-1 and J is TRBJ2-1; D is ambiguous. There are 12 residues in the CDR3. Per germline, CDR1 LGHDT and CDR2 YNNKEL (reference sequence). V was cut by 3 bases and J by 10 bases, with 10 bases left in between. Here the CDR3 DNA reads TGTGCCAGCAGCCACCTAAACCGGGAGCAGTTCTTC. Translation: CASSHLNREQFF.

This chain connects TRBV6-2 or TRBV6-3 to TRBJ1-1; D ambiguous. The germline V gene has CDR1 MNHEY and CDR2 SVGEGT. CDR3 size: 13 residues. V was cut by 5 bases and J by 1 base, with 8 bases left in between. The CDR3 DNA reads TGTGCCAGCAGTCGCCCGGGGAACACTGAAGCTTTCTTT. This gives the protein CASSRPGNTEAFF.

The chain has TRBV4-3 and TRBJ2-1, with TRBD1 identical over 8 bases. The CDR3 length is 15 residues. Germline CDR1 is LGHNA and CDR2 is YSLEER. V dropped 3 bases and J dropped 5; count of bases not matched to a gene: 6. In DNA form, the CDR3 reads TGCGCCAGCAGCCACCCGGACAGGGCCAACAATGAGCAGTTCTTC. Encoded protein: CASSHPDRANNEQFF.

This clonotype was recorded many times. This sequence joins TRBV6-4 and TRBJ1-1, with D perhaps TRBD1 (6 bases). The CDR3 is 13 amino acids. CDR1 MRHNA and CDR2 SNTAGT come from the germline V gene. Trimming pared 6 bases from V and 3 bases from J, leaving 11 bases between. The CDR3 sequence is CASSPNRDTEAFF. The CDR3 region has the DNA TGTGCCAGCAGCCCCAACAGGGACACTGAAGCTTTCTTT.

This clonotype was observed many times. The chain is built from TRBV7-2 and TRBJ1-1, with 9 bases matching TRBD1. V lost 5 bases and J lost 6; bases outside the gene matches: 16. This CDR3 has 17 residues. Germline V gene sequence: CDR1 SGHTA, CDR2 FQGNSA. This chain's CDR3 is CASSPTGTGIIGAEAFF. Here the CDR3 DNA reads TGTGCCAGCAGCCCCACGGGGACAGGGATCATTGGCGCTGAAGCTTTCTTT.

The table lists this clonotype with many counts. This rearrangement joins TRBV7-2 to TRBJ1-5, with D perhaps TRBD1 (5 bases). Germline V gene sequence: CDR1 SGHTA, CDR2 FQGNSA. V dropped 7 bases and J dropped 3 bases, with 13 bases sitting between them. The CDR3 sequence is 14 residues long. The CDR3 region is CASTFPGINQPQHF. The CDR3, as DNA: TGTGCCAGCACCTTTCCAGGGATCAATCAGCCCCAGCATTTT.